This TCR beta chain was identified during a study of naive and memory T cell subsets. Overall study results and limits: This RNA-based method may be sensitive to activation-related transcript changes.

TCR cDNA received a 3' ligated oligonucleotide that carried a UMI. RNA was extracted from less than 3 ml of whole blood of healthy adults. Cells were not sorted; total RNA input targeted about 1 to 1000 ng. The CDR3 runs 17 residues. CDR1 is SQVTM, CDR2 ANQGSEA, per germline. Deletions cut 5 bases from V and 5 bases from J, with 25 bases between. This clonotype was seen a handful of times. What it recognizes is unknown. The SP2 primer and nested alpha and beta constant region primers amplified ligated cDNA in four rounds. Reverse transcription of blood and skin TCR RNA was primed at alpha and beta constant regions. TCRdb re-called the 5' RACE reads through MiXCR, storing one row per CDR3 protein. The sample has tens of thousands of distinct CDR3 sequences; under 10% are singletons.

The genes are TRBV29-1 and TRBJ2-1, with TRBD2 as a possible D gene (8 bases). This TCR was sampled from a female donor in good health. In DNA form, the CDR3 reads TGCAGCGTTAGCGTAACAGGGGTGCGCGGGGGGAACAATGAGCAGTTCTTC. Residues: CSVSVTGVRGGNNEQFF.